This passage covers 5 T cell receptor beta chains from one sample sequenced in a study of identical twins. TCRdb itself ran the 5' RACE reads through MiXCR, one entry per CDR3 protein. The repertoire holds hundreds of thousands of distinct CDR3 sequences, with 15% to 20% as singletons. This sample was shared with a second study, whose subject was T cells expressing NK-cell markers.

The sequenced sample consisted of PBMCs. Receptor source: a woman in her late teens or twenties in good health.

This sequence joins TRBV5-1 and TRBJ2-3; 11 nucleotides match TRBD2. CDR3 length: 17 residues. The germline gives CDR1 SGHRS, CDR2 YFSETQ. After removal of 4 bases from V and 8 bases from J, the junction contained 15 bases not matched to a gene. The CDR3 reads CASSGSTSGGSSGTQYF. The CDR3 nucleotides read TGCGCCAGCAGCGGCTCAACTAGCGGGGGCAGCAGTGGTACGCAGTATTTT.

This clonotype was counted a few times. The genes are TRBV6-1 and TRBJ2-1; 7 bases fit TRBD1. There are 18 residues in the CDR3. The V gene end was trimmed by 8 bases and the J gene end by 1 base; junction bases not matched to a gene: 17. Germline assignment: CDR1 MNHNS and CDR2 SASEGT. CDR3 amino acids: CASAPTGQATSSYNEQFF. The CDR3 coding sequence is TGTGCCAGCGCGCCTACAGGACAGGCCACATCATCCTACAATGAGCAGTTCTTC.

CDR3 protein: CASSFLRGNTGELFF. CDR3 nucleotides: TGCGCCAGCAGCTTTCTCCGGGGAAACACCGGGGAGCTGTTTTTT. The chain couples TRBV5-1 to TRBJ2-2, with D tentatively TRBD2 (5 bases). The CDR3 spans 15 residues. The V end lost 2 bases, the J end lost 2 bases, and 10 bases lay between the germline ends. Germline CDR1 reads SGHRS; CDR2 reads YFSETQ.

This clonotype occurred once. The V gene is TRBV6-5, the J gene TRBJ2-1, with 7 bases aligning to TRBD2. The CDR3 has 14 residues. The V segment lost 2 bases and the J segment 8 bases; nucleotides outside the gene matches: 6. CDR1 and CDR2 from the germline V gene are MNHEY and SVGAGI. The CDR3 region is CASSYGTKWYEQFF. The CDR3 bases are TGTGCCAGCAGTTACGGGACTAAATGGTATGAGCAGTTCTTC.

V usage is TRBV6-2 or TRBV6-3 and J usage is TRBJ2-7, with D perhaps TRBD2 (6 bases). Germline CDR1 is MNHEY and CDR2 is SVGEGT. Trimming stripped 5 bases from V and 0 bases from J, with 14 bases between. The CDR3 contains 15 residues. The CDR3 region is CASSLRGQVSYEQYF. The DNA for the CDR3 is TGTGCCAGCAGTCTGCGGGGCCAGGTCTCCTACGAGCAGTACTTC.